This TCR beta chain was found in a study of control samples from healthy donors and cancer patients. The germline V gene has CDR1 LGHDT and CDR2 YNNKEL (reference sequence). The V and J ends lost 4 bases and 1 base respectively, with 7 bases between them. The CDR3 is 13 amino acids. Here immunoSEQ multiplex PCR was the method, and the copy in TCRdb shows in-frame clones only, minus some. The sample has approximately 60,000 clones, around 85% seen once. Sequenced material: blood. The chain uses TRBV3-1 (or the pseudogene TRBV3-2) and TRBJ1-1; no clear D gene. This sequence was found in a man aged 40-49 years in good health. The CDR3 spells CASSPSWNTEAFF. CDR3 in DNA: TGTGCCAGCAGCCCGAGCTGGAACACTGAAGCTTTCTTT.